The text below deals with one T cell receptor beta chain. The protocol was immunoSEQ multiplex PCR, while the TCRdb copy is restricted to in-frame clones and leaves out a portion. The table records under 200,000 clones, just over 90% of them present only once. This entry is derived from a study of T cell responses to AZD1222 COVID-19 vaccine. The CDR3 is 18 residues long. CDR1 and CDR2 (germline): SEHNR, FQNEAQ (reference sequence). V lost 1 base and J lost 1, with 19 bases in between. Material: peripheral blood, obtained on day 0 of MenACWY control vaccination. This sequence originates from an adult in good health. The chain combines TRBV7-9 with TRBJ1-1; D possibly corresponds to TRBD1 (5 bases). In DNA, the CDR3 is TGTGCCAGCAGCTTAGACGGGGGGAGGGCAGCTCCGAACACTGAAGCTTTCTTT. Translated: CASSLDGGRAAPNTEAFF. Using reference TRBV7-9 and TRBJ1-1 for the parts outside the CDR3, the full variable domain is DTGVSQNPRHKITKRGQNVTFRCDPISEHNRLYWYRQTLGQGPEFLTYFQNEAQLEKSRLLSDRFSAERPKGSFSTLEIQRTEQGDSAMYLCASSLDGGRAAPNTEAFFGQGTRLTVV.